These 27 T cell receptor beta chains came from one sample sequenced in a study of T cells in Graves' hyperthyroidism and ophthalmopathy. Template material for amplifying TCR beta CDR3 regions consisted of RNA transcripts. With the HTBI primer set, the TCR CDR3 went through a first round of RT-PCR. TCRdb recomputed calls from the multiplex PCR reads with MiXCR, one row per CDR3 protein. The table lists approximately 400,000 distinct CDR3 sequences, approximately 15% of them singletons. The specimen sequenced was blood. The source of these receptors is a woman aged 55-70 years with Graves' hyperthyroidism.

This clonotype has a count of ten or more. The CDR3 DNA reads as TGTGCCAGCAGTCTCTCTTGGGGACAGGGGGACGGTGGCTACACCTTC. This codes for CASSLSWGQGDGGYTF. The V gene is TRBV12-3 or TRBV12-4, the J gene TRBJ1-2, with 11 bases that match TRBD1. Unmatched junction bases numbered 12, after V lost 5 bases and J lost 7 bases. This CDR3 is built from 16 residues.

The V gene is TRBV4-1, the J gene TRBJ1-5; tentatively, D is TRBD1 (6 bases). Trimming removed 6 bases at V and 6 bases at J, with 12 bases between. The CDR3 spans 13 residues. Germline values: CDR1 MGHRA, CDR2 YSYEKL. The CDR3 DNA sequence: TGCGCCAGCAGTGGGGGGCTAGGTCAGCCCCAGCATTTT. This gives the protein CASSGGLGQPQHF.

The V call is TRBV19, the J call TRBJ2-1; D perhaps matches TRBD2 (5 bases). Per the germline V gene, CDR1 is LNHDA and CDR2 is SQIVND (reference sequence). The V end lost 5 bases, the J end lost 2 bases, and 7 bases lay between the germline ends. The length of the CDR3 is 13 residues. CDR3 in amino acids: CASSPGTYNEQFF. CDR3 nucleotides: TGTGCCAGTAGTCCGGGGACCTACAATGAGCAGTTCTTC.

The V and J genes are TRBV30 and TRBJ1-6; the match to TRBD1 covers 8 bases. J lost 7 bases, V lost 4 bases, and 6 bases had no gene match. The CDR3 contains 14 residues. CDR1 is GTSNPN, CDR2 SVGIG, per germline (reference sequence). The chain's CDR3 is CAWMRTGWNSPLHF. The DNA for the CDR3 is TGTGCCTGGATGCGGACAGGGTGGAATTCACCCCTCCACTTT.

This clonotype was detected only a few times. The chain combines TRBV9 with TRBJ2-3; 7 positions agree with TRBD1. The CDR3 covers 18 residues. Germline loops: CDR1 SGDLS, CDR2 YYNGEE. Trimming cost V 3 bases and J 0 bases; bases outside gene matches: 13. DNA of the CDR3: TGTGCCAGCAGCGCCCCGACAGGGCGAATTTTGAGCACAGATACGCAGTATTTT. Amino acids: CASSAPTGRILSTDTQYF.

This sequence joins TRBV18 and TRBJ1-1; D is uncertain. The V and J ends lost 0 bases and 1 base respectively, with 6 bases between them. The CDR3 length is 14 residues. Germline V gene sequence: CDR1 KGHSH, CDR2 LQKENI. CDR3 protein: CASSPPSRNTEAFF. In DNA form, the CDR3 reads TGTGCCAGCTCACCACCCTCCCGGAACACTGAAGCTTTCTTT.

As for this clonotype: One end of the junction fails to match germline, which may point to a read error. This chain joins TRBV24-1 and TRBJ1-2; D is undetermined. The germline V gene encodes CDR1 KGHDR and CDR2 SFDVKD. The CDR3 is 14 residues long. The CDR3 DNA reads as TGTGCCACCAATGATCTCGGGATGAACTATGGCTACACCTTC. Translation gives CATNDLGMNYGYTF.

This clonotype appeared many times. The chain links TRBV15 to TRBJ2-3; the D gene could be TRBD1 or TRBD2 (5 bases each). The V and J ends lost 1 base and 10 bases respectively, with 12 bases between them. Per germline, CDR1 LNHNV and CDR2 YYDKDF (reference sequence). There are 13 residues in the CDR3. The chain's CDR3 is CATSRAGTAAQYF. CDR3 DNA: TGTGCCACCAGCAGAGCAGGGACCGCGGCGCAGTATTTT.

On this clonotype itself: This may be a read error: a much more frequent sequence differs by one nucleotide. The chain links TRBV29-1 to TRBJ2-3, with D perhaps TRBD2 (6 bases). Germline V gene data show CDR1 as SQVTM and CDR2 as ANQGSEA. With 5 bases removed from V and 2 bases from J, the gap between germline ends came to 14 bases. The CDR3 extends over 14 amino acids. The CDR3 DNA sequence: TGCAGCGTTCGAACGGGAGCGGCCACAGATACGCAGTATTTT. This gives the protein CSVRTGAATDTQYF.

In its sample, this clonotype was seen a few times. As DNA, the CDR3 is TGTGCCAGCAGCCAACCCTTGGGGCCGGAACAAGAGACCCAGTACTTC. The encoded protein is CASSQPLGPEQETQYF. This chain uses TRBV7-9 with TRBJ2-5, with D possibly being TRBD1 (5 bases). From germline, CDR1 is SEHNR and CDR2 FQNEAQ (reference sequence). The CDR3 is 16 amino acids. Trimming shortened V by 5 bases and J by 2 bases, and 18 bases separated the two germline ends.

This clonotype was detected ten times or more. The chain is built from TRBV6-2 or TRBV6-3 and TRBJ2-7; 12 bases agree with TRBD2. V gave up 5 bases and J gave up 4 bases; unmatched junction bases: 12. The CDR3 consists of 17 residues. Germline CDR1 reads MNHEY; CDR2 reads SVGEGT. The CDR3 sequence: CASSHPRLAGEVYEQYF. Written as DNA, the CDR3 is TGTGCCAGCAGTCACCCTCGACTAGCGGGAGAAGTGTACGAGCAGTACTTC.

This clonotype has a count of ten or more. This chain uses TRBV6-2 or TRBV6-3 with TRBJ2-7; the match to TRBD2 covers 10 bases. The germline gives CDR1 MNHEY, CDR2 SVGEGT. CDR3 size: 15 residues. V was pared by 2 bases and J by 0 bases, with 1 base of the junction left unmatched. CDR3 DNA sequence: TGTGCCAGCAGTTACGCTAGCGGGAGCTCCTACGAGCAGTACTTC. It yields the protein CASSYASGSSYEQYF.

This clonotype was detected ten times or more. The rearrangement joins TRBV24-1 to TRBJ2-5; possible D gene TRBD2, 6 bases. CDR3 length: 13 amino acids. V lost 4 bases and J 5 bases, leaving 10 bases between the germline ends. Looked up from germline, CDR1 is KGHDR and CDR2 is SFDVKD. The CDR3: CATSEAGRETQYF. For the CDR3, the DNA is TGTGCCACCAGTGAGGCGGGGCGGGAGACCCAGTACTTC.

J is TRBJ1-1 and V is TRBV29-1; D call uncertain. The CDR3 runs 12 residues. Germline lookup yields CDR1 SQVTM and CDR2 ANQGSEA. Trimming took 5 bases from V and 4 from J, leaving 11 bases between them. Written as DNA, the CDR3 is TGCAGCGTTTCTCAGGCAGGCACTGAAGCTTTCTTT. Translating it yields CSVSQAGTEAFF.

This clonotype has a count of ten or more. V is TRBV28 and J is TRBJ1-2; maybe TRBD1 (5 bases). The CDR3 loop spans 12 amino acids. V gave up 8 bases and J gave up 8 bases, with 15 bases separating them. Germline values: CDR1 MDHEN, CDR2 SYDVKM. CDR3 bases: TGTGCCAGCGGTCTTAGGGGTTGGGGCTACACCTTC. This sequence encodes CASGLRGWGYTF.

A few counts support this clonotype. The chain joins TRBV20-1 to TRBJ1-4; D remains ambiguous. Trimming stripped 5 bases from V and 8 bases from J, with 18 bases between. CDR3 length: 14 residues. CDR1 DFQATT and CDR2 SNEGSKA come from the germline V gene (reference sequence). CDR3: CSAAYRWVGEKLFF. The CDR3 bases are TGCAGTGCTGCCTACCGTTGGGTCGGGGAAAAACTGTTTTTT.

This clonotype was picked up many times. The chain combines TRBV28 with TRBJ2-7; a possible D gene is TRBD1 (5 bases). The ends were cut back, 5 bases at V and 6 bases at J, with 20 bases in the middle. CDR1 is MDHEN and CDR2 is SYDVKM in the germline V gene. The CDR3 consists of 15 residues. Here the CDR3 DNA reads TGTGCCAGCAGTCCGCGGTTTCAGGGTGAAACCGAGCAGTACTTC. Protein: CASSPRFQGETEQYF.

The CDR3 DNA is TGTGCCAGCAGCTCCGCCGGGACAGCCCCCTACAATGAGCAGTTCTTC. The encoded protein is CASSSAGTAPYNEQFF. The chain links TRBV5-6 to TRBJ2-1, with TRBD1 matching 7 bases. The V segment lost 3 bases and the J segment 2 bases; nucleotides outside the gene matches: 8. The V gene's germline CDR1 is SGHDT and CDR2 YYEEEE. This CDR3 region has 16 residues.

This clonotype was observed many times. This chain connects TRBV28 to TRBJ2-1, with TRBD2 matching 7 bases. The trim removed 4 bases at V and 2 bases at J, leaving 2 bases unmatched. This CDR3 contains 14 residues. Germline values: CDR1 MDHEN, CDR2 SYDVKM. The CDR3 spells CASSSGGPYNEQFF. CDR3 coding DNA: TGTGCCAGCAGTTCGGGAGGACCCTACAATGAGCAGTTCTTC. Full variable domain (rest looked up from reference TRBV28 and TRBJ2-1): DVKVTQSSRYLVKRTGEKVFLECVQDMDHENMFWYRQDPGLGLRLIYFSYDVKMKEKGDIPEGYSVSREKKERFSLILESASTNQTSMYLCASSSGGPYNEQFFGPGTRLTVL.

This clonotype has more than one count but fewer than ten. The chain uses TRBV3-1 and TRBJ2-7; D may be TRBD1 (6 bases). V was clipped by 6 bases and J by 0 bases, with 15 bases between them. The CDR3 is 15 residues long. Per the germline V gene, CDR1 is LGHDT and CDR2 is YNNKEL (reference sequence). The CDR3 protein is CASSHGVRGSYEQYF. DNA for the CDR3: TGTGCCAGCAGTCACGGAGTCAGGGGCTCCTACGAGCAGTACTTC.

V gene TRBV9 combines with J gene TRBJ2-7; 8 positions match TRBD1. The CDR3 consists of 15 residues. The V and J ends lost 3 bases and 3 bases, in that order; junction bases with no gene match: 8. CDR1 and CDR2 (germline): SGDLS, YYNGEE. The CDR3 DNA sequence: TGTGCCAGCAGCGCGGCCGGACAGGGAAGCTACGAGCAGTACTTC. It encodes CASSAAGQGSYEQYF.

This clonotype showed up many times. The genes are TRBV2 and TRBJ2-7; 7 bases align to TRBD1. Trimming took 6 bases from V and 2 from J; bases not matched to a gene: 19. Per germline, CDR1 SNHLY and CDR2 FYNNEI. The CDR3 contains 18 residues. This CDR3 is CASSGTATIGTATYEQYF. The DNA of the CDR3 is TGTGCCAGCAGCGGCACAGCTACAATCGGGACAGCAACCTACGAGCAGTACTTC.

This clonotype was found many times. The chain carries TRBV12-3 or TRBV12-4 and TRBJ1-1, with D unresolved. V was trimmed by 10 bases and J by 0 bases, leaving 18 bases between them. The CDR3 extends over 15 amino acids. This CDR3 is CATASRPLLNTEAFF. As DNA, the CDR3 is TGTGCCACCGCTAGTCGACCGCTACTGAACACTGAAGCTTTCTTT.

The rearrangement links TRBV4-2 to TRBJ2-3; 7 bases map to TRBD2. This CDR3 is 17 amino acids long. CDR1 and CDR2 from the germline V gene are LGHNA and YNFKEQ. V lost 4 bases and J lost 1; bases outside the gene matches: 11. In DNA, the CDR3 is TGTGCCAGCAGCCGGGAGGGCATCGGCTACGGCACAGATACGCAGTATTTT. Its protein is CASSREGIGYGTDTQYF.

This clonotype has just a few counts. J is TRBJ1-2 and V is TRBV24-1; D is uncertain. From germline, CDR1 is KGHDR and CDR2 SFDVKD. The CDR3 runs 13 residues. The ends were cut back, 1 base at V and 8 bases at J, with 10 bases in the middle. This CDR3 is CATSDFYGDGYTF. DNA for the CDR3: TGTGCCACCAGTGATTTTTATGGCGACGGCTACACCTTC.

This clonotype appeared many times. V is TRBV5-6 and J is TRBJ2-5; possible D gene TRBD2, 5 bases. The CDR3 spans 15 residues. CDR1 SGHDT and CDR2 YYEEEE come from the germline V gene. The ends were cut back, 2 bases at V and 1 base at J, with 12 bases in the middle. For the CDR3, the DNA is TGTGCCAGCAGCTTCCTCCCGGGAAGCCAAGAGACCCAGTACTTC. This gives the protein CASSFLPGSQETQYF.

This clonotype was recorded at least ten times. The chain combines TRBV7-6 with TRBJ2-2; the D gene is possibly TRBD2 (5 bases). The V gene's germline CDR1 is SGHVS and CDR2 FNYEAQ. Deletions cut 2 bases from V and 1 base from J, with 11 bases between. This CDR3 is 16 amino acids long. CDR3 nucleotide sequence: TGTGCCAGCAGCTTAAATCGACTAAGGAACACCGGGGAGCTGTTTTTT. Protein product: CASSLNRLRNTGELFF.